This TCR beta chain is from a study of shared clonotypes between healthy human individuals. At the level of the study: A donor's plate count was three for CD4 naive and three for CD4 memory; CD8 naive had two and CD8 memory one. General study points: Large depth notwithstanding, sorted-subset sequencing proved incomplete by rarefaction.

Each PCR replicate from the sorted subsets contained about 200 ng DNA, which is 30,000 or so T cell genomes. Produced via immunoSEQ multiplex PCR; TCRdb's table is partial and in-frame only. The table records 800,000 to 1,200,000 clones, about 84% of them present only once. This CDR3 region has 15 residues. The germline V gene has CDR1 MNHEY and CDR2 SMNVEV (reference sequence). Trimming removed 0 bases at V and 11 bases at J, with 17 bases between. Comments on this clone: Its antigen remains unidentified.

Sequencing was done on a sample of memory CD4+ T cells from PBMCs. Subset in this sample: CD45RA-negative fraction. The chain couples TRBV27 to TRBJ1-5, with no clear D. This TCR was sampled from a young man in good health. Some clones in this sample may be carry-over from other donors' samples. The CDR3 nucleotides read TGTGCCAGCAGTTTATCGTGGGCAGATCAATCAGCCCAGCATTTT. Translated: CASSLSWADQSAQHF.